This passage covers 21 T cell receptor beta chains from one sample sequenced in a study of regulatory T cells in long-lasting Graves disease. In building TCR beta libraries, iRepertoire HTBI primers were used together with Arm-PCR of CDR3 regions. Via MiXCR, TCRdb re-called the multiplex PCR reads, giving one row per CDR3 protein. Of about 300,000 distinct CDR3 sequences in the sample, 18% were seen once. Stated time point: newly diagnosed GD, antithyroid drugs for less than 3 months. Extracted RNA from PBMCs served as the source of the TCR library. This specimen consisted of peripheral blood mononuclear cells (PBMCs), obtained at new diagnosis, from a patient treated with antithyroid drugs. The source is a female donor with Graves disease.

On this clonotype: One end of the junction varies from germline; a read error may be responsible. The chain carries TRBV6-1 and TRBJ2-7; TRBD2 agrees at 8 bases. Germline V gene data show CDR1 as MNHNS and CDR2 as SASEGT. The CDR3 is made up of 14 amino acids. CDR3 residues: CASSVAGGSYGQYF. CDR3 DNA: TGTGCCAGCAGTGTCGCGGGAGGCTCCTACGGGCAGTACTTC.

The sample holds many counts of this clonotype. The rearrangement uses TRBV7-6 and TRBJ2-2, with TRBD1 matching over 7 bases. Germline CDR1 and CDR2: SGHVS and FNYEAQ. This CDR3 has 16 residues. Unmatched junction bases numbered 11, after V lost 9 bases and J lost 1 base. The CDR3 loop is CASTLNRGQNTGELFF. CDR3 coding DNA: TGTGCCAGTACCCTTAACAGGGGTCAGAACACCGGGGAGCTGTTTTTT. The whole variable domain, filled in from reference TRBV7-6 and TRBJ2-2, reads GAGVSQSPRYKVTKRGQDVALRCDPISGHVSLYWYRQALGQGPEFLTYFNYEAQQDKSGLPNDRFSAERPEGSISTLTIQRTEQRDSAMYRCASTLNRGQNTGELFFGEGSRLTVL.

This clonotype occurred once. This chain joins TRBV19 and TRBJ1-1; no clear D. CDR3 length: 14 residues. Trimming stripped 9 bases from V and 6 bases from J, with 20 bases between. CDR1 LNHDA and CDR2 SQIVND come from the germline V gene (reference sequence). This CDR3 reads CASRPSRDRAEAFF. The CDR3 DNA reads as TGTGCCAGCCGTCCGTCCCGGGATCGGGCTGAAGCTTTCTTT. Looking up the rest from reference TRBV19 and TRBJ1-1 gives the full variable domain: DGGITQSPKYLFRKEGQNVTLSCEQNLNHDAMYWYRQDPGQGLRLIYYSQIVNDFQKGDIAEGYSVSREKKESFPLTVTSAQKNPTAFYLCASRPSRDRAEAFFGQGTRLTVV.

This clonotype was found many times. This chain connects TRBV27 to TRBJ2-2, with TRBD1 matching over 8 bases. The V segment lost 7 bases and the J segment 2 bases; nucleotides outside the gene matches: 3. CDR1 and CDR2 (germline): MNHEY, SMNVEV (reference sequence). The CDR3 has 14 amino acids. The CDR3 protein is CASNGQGNTGELFF. CDR3 sequence (DNA): TGTGCCAGCAATGGACAGGGAAACACCGGGGAGCTGTTTTTT.

The gene calls are TRBV2 and TRBJ2-5; 8 nucleotides agree with TRBD1. CDR1 and CDR2 (germline): SNHLY, FYNNEI. This CDR3 comprises 14 residues. After removal of 6 bases from V and 5 bases from J, the junction contained 8 bases not matched to a gene. This CDR3 reads CASRSTGARETQYF. For the CDR3, the DNA is TGTGCCAGCAGATCGACAGGGGCGAGGGAGACCCAGTACTTC.

This clonotype was found many times. The chain combines TRBV29-1 with TRBJ2-5; the match to TRBD2 covers 8 bases. Germline V gene data show CDR1 as SQVTM and CDR2 as ANQGSEA. This CDR3 has 13 amino acids. V lost 1 base to trimming and J lost 5 bases; unmatched junction nucleotides: 3. CDR3: CSVEAGGGETQYF. The CDR3 nucleotides are TGCAGCGTTGAAGCGGGAGGGGGGGAGACCCAGTACTTC.

This chain joins TRBV6-2 or TRBV6-3 and TRBJ1-4, with 11 bases identical to TRBD1. The CDR3 is made up of 16 amino acids. The junction had 3 bases not matched to a gene; V was cut back by 6 bases and J by 0 bases. Per the germline V gene, CDR1 is MNHEY and CDR2 is SVGEGT. CDR3 sequence: CASRGQGVATNEKLFF. CDR3 nucleotide sequence: TGTGCCAGCAGGGGACAGGGGGTTGCAACTAATGAAAAACTGTTTTTT.

This clonotype has just one count. With a far larger clone one base away, a read error is the likely cause. The chain has TRBV2 and TRBJ2-4; no clear D. The CDR3 runs to 15 residues. Germline V gene data show CDR1 as SNHLY and CDR2 as FYNNEI. The CDR3 DNA reads TGTGCCGGCAGCCCCAGTGAACCAAGTACCACACATCTGGTCTTC. Protein: CAGSPSEPSTTHLVF. The full variable domain, with the rest looked up from reference TRBV2 and TRBJ2-4, is EPEVTQTPSHQVTQMGQEVILRCVPISNHLYFYWYRQILGQKVEFLVSFYNNEISEKSEIFDDQFSVERPDGSNFTLKIRSTKLEDSAMYFCAGSPSEPSTTHLVFGAGTRLSVL.

This clonotype was counted ten times or more. The genes are TRBV10-3 and TRBJ2-3; 9 nucleotides match TRBD2. The CDR3 is 17 amino acids. Germline CDR1 reads ENHRY; CDR2 reads SYGVKD. V was clipped by 0 bases and J by 5 bases; unmatched bases: 9. The CDR3 is CAISESPLAGERDTQYF. The CDR3 coding sequence is TGTGCCATCAGTGAGTCGCCCTTAGCGGGAGAACGAGATACGCAGTATTTT.

V gene TRBV11-3 combines with J gene TRBJ2-7; TRBD2 aligns across 8 bases. Germline trimming cut 0 bases from V and 4 bases from J; bases unmatched to any gene: 8. The CDR3 runs 16 residues. CDR1 is SGHNT and CDR2 is YENEEA in the germline V gene. CDR3 nucleotides: TGTGCCAGCAGCTTAGATCCTTCAGCGGGAGAGTACGAGCAGTACTTC. It translates to CASSLDPSAGEYEQYF.

Ten or more counts support this clonotype. A junction boundary mismatches the germline segment, possibly from a read error. The V call is TRBV2, the J call TRBJ2-1; D possibly uses TRBD1 or TRBD2 (5 bases each). Germline-derived CDR1 and CDR2 are SNHLY and FYNNEI. The CDR3 sequence is 13 residues long. The CDR3 sequence is CASSQARDHEQFF. In nucleotides, the CDR3 is TGTGCCAGCAGTCAAGCCAGGGACCATGAGCAGTTCTTC.

This clonotype was found many times. The V and J genes are TRBV6-2 or TRBV6-3 and TRBJ1-1; D possibly corresponds to TRBD1 (6 bases). The CDR3 is 16 amino acids. CDR1 is MNHEY, CDR2 SVGEGT, per germline. The ends were cut back, 7 bases at V and 1 base at J, with 19 bases in the middle. CDR3 sequence reads: CASTSWATGKNTEAFF. The CDR3 DNA reads TGTGCCAGCACCTCCTGGGCTACAGGGAAGAACACTGAAGCTTTCTTT.

This clonotype was seen repeatedly, ten times or more. The chain is built from TRBV12-3 or TRBV12-4 and TRBJ1-6; D might be TRBD1 (6 bases). The CDR3 consists of 14 residues. V was cut by 2 bases and J by 9 bases, with 11 bases left in between. CDR3 DNA sequence: TGTGCCAGCAGTTTACCGGGGGCCTTTTCACCCCTCCACTTT. This encodes CASSLPGAFSPLHF.

This clonotype was seen at least ten times. This chain joins TRBV20-1 and TRBJ1-2, with no clear D. Looked up from germline, CDR1 is DFQATT and CDR2 is SNEGSKA (reference sequence). This CDR3 has 11 residues. V was pared by 3 bases and J by 4 bases, with 6 bases between. The DNA of the CDR3 is TGCAGTGCTAGTCGGTCCTATGGCTACACCTTC. Translating gives CSASRSYGYTF.

This clonotype was recorded many times. This chain joins TRBV19 and TRBJ2-7, with unresolved D. Trimming took 6 bases from V and 1 from J, leaving 13 bases between them. Germline V gene data show CDR1 as LNHDA and CDR2 as SQIVND (reference sequence). The CDR3 has 14 residues. The CDR3 coding sequence is TGTGCCAGTAGCCCCCAAGTAGTTTCCTACGAGCAGTACTTC. Its protein is CASSPQVVSYEQYF.

This chain links TRBV6-1 with TRBJ2-5; 10 bases are shared with TRBD1. From germline, CDR1 is MNHNS and CDR2 SASEGT. The junction had 4 bases not matched to a gene; V was cut back by 7 bases and J by 5 bases. The length of the CDR3 is 13 residues. CDR3 DNA sequence: TGTGCCAGCAAGACAGGGGGCGCGGAGACCCAGTACTTC. Protein sequence: CASKTGGAETQYF.

There are many counts of this clonotype. The CDR3, as DNA: TGTGCCTGGATTGGGGGGGGAGATGGCTACACCTTC. Translated: CAWIGGGDGYTF. This chain joins TRBV30 and TRBJ1-2; possible D gene TRBD1, 5 bases. The CDR3 runs 12 residues. V gave up 4 bases and J gave up 6 bases, with 12 bases separating them. Per germline, CDR1 GTSNPN and CDR2 SVGIG (reference sequence).

Concerning this clonotype itself: A much larger clone sits a single nucleotide away, making a read error possible. The chain employs TRBV5-1 and TRBJ2-5; D gene uncertain. Trimming took 4 bases from V and 1 from J, leaving 11 bases between them. This CDR3 is 14 amino acids long. Germline-derived CDR1 and CDR2 are SGHRS and YFSETQ. The CDR3 here is CASSLGGIQETQYF. DNA of the CDR3: TGCGCCAGCAGCCTGGGCGGCATCCAAGAGACCCAGTACTTC.

The sample holds many counts of this clonotype. The V and J genes are TRBV30 and TRBJ2-7, with D perhaps given as TRBD1 or TRBD2 (6 bases each). The germline V gene encodes CDR1 GTSNPN and CDR2 SVGIG (reference sequence). The CDR3 runs 14 residues. The ends were cut back, 4 bases at V and 3 bases at J, with 16 bases in the middle. CDR3 DNA: TGTGCCTGGACCCGGGGGACAAGGGACTACGAGCAGTACTTC. Translation: CAWTRGTRDYEQYF.

This clonotype was seen repeatedly, ten times or more. The rearrangement links TRBV6-2 or TRBV6-3 to TRBJ2-4, with TRBD2 matching over 9 bases. Trimming at V came to 0 bases and at J to 2 bases, leaving 2 bases not matched to a gene. This CDR3 is built from 16 residues. Per germline, CDR1 MNHEY and CDR2 SVGEGT. The CDR3 sequence is CASSYSLAGTKNIQYF. The CDR3 nucleotides are TGTGCCAGCAGTTACTCGCTAGCGGGGACCAAAAACATTCAGTACTTC.

As for this clonotype: A much more abundant neighbour one base away suggests this may be a read error. V is TRBV6-5 and J is TRBJ2-5; possibly TRBD2 for D (7 bases). The length of the CDR3 is 14 residues. CDR1 and CDR2 (germline): MNHEY, SVGAGI. CDR3 bases: TGTGCCGGCAGTTACGAGGGGGGGATCGAGACCCAGTACTTC. It yields the protein CAGSYEGGIETQYF.